The 18 T cell receptor beta chains given below trace back to one sample, sequenced in a study of blood T cell repertoires in COVID-19. Sequenced by immunoSEQ multiplex PCR; TCRdb stores in-frame clones only, minus some. The sample holds some 140,000 clones, around 79% seen once. Material: peripheral blood. The source is a man older than 75 with acute or convalescent COVID-19.

CDR3 nucleotide sequence: TGCGCCAGCAGCTTGGTTCTGGGGGCGCTTAACACAGATACGCAGTATTTT. Protein: CASSLVLGALNTDTQYF. The chain links TRBV5-1 to TRBJ2-3, with D possibly TRBD1 on 6 matching bases. The CDR3 is made up of 17 amino acids. Trimming removed 0 bases from V and 2 bases from J, with 16 bases in between. The germline V gene encodes CDR1 SGHRS and CDR2 YFSETQ. Variable domain in full (rest from reference TRBV5-1 and TRBJ2-3): KAGVTQTPRYLIKTRGQQVTLSCSPISGHRSVSWYQQTPGQGLQFLFEYFSETQRNKGNFPGRFSGRQFSNSRSEMNVSTLELGDSALYLCASSLVLGALNTDTQYFGPGTRLTVL.

For the CDR3, the DNA is TGCGCCAGCAGCCAAACCGGGACAGGGGAGGGTACGCAGTATTTT. Its translation is CASSQTGTGEGTQYF. The gene calls are TRBV4-1 and TRBJ2-3; TRBD1 matches 10 bases. The V and J ends lost 2 bases and 8 bases, in that order; junction bases with no gene match: 7. Germline assignment: CDR1 MGHRA and CDR2 YSYEKL. This CDR3 comprises 15 residues.

J is TRBJ2-1 and V is TRBV2, with 8 nucleotides matching TRBD1. The V gene's germline CDR1 is SNHLY and CDR2 FYNNEI. The V segment lost 6 bases and the J segment 2 bases; nucleotides outside the gene matches: 3. CDR3 size: 14 residues. CDR3 in DNA: TGTGCCAGCAGGGACAGGGCTCCCTACAATGAGCAGTTCTTC. The encoded protein is CASRDRAPYNEQFF. Based on the CDR3 plus reference TRBV2 and TRBJ2-1, the full variable domain is EPEVTQTPSHQVTQMGQEVILRCVPISNHLYFYWYRQILGQKVEFLVSFYNNEISEKSEIFDDQFSVERPDGSNFTLKIRSTKLEDSAMYFCASRDRAPYNEQFFGPGTRLTVL.

The V and J genes are TRBV9 and TRBJ1-4; D is possibly TRBD1 (5 bases). The length of the CDR3 is 14 residues. The germline V and J ends were trimmed by 3 bases and 0 bases, with 6 bases remaining between them. Per germline, CDR1 SGDLS and CDR2 YYNGEE. As DNA, the CDR3 is TGTGCCAGCAGCGCGGGGGCAACTAATGAAAAACTGTTTTTT. It is translated as CASSAGATNEKLFF.

The chain links TRBV7-9 to TRBJ2-7; no definite D call. This CDR3 region has 14 residues. The V gene's germline CDR1 is SEHNR and CDR2 FQNEAQ (reference sequence). V lost 0 bases and J 3 bases, leaving 9 bases between the germline ends. CDR3 nucleotide sequence: TGTGCCAGCAGCTTAGCTCAAACAAACTACGAGCAGTACTTC. This gives the protein CASSLAQTNYEQYF.

The rearrangement uses TRBV10-3 and TRBJ1-3, with D possibly matching TRBD1 (5 bases). V lost 9 bases to trimming and J lost 4 bases, with 10 bases between them. The CDR3 runs 12 residues. CDR1 and CDR2 (germline): ENHRY, SYGVKD. This chain's CDR3 is CAIQGSGNTIYF. CDR3 coding DNA: TGTGCCATTCAGGGCTCCGGAAACACCATATATTTT.

The chain links TRBV11-2 to TRBJ1-5; no firm D call. Germline CDR1 and CDR2: SGHAT and FQNNGV. Trimming stripped 8 bases from V and 2 bases from J, with 7 bases between. The CDR3 consists of 12 residues. The CDR3 loop reads CASSSGNQPQHF. In DNA form, the CDR3 reads TGTGCCAGCTCGTCGGGCAATCAGCCCCAGCATTTT.

V gene TRBV6-1 combines with J gene TRBJ1-4, with 9 bases identical to TRBD1. Germline V gene lookup returns CDR1 MNHNS and CDR2 SASEGT. The CDR3 totals 15 residues. J lost 7 bases, V lost 1 base, and 4 bases had no gene match. This chain's CDR3 is CASSEDRGHGEKLFF. The CDR3, as DNA: TGTGCCAGCAGTGAAGACAGGGGGCACGGTGAAAAACTGTTTTTT.

The gene calls are TRBV18 and TRBJ1-1; D might be TRBD1 (6 bases). Germline V CDR1 and CDR2: KGHSH, LQKENI. The germline V and J ends were trimmed by 2 bases and 1 base, with 14 bases remaining between them. This CDR3 spans 16 amino acids. Here the CDR3 reads CASSPYTGTTNTEAFF. CDR3 DNA sequence: TGTGCCAGCTCACCATACACCGGGACAACGAACACTGAAGCTTTCTTT.

This chain joins TRBV5-1 and TRBJ1-1, with D perhaps TRBD1 (6 bases). This CDR3 comprises 14 residues. The germline V gene encodes CDR1 SGHRS and CDR2 YFSETQ. V was cut by 1 base and J by 3 bases, with 10 bases left in between. The CDR3 protein is CASSLYAGDTEAFF. CDR3 nucleotide sequence: TGCGCCAGCAGCTTGTATGCAGGGGACACTGAAGCTTTCTTT.

The V call is TRBV12-5, the J call TRBJ1-5; TRBD1 might be the D (6 bases). The V end was cut by 7 bases, the J end by 0 bases, with 16 bases between. Per the germline V gene, CDR1 is LGHNT and CDR2 is FRNRAP. This CDR3 spans 16 amino acids. As DNA, the CDR3 is TGTGCTAGTGCTGGGGGCGATTCCTATAGCAATCAGCCCCAGCATTTT. Its translation is CASAGGDSYSNQPQHF.

This clone was observed a single time. The chain joins TRBV19 to TRBJ2-7, with D possibly being TRBD1 (5 bases). Per germline, CDR1 LNHDA and CDR2 SQIVND (reference sequence). Between the trimmed V and J ends, which lost 6 bases and 7 bases, there was a span of 19 bases. There are 14 residues in the CDR3. The CDR3: CASSRQRTVGEQYF. The CDR3 DNA reads as TGTGCCAGTAGCAGACAGCGAACCGTCGGGGAGCAGTACTTC. Variable domain in full (rest from reference TRBV19 and TRBJ2-7): DGGITQSPKYLFRKEGQNVTLSCEQNLNHDAMYWYRQDPGQGLRLIYYSQIVNDFQKGDIAEGYSVSREKKESFPLTVTSAQKNPTAFYLCASSRQRTVGEQYFGPGTRLTVT.

A single count supports this clone. The chain carries TRBV6-1 and TRBJ1-2; TRBD1 matches 7 bases. Trimming at V came to 2 bases and at J to 3 bases, leaving 0 bases not matched to a gene. The CDR3 covers 13 residues. CDR1 is MNHNS, CDR2 SASEGT, per germline. CDR3 in DNA: TGTGCCAGCAGTGAAACAGGGGACTATGGCTACACCTTC. It translates to CASSETGDYGYTF.

The chain recombines TRBV10-3 with TRBJ2-2, with 7 bases that match TRBD2. CDR1 is ENHRY and CDR2 is SYGVKD in the germline V gene. The length of the CDR3 is 14 residues. After removal of 2 bases from V and 6 bases from J, the junction contained 3 bases not matched to a gene. The CDR3 loop reads CAISEAGRAGELFF. As DNA, the CDR3 is TGTGCCATCAGTGAGGCAGGGAGGGCCGGGGAGCTGTTTTTT.

This chain connects TRBV7-2 to TRBJ2-1, with D tentatively TRBD1 (6 bases). V shed 5 bases and J shed 6 bases, with 17 bases lying between them. Germline assignment: CDR1 SGHTA and CDR2 FQGNSA. The CDR3 runs to 15 residues. The CDR3 here is CASSERTVTSNEQFF. The CDR3 coding sequence is TGTGCCAGCAGCGAGAGGACAGTAACTAGCAATGAGCAGTTCTTC.

The chain joins TRBV9 to TRBJ2-7, with no clear D. This CDR3 region has 14 residues. Between the trimmed V and J ends, which lost 1 base and 0 bases, there was a span of 8 bases. Looked up from germline, CDR1 is SGDLS and CDR2 is YYNGEE. This CDR3 reads CASSVHSTSYEQYF. CDR3 bases: TGTGCCAGCAGCGTACACAGTACCTCCTACGAGCAGTACTTC.

The chain employs TRBV5-1 and TRBJ1-3, with a tentative D call TRBD1 (5 bases). CDR3 length: 15 residues. V lost 2 bases and J lost 0, with 9 bases in between. Germline V gene lookup returns CDR1 SGHRS and CDR2 YFSETQ. The CDR3 DNA reads as TGCGCCAGCAGCTTAGACAGTTACTCTGGAAACACCATATATTTT. This sequence encodes CASSLDSYSGNTIYF.

The V and J genes are TRBV3-1 (or the pseudogene TRBV3-2) and TRBJ2-3; TRBD2 is a possible D gene (5 bases). Trimming removed 4 bases from V and 6 bases from J, with 11 bases in between. This CDR3 spans 13 amino acids. CDR1 is LGHDT, CDR2 YNNKEL, per germline (reference sequence). CDR3 nucleotide sequence: TGTGCCAGCAGCCCTACTGGGGAGGATACGCAGTATTTT. This codes for CASSPTGEDTQYF.